Below are 31 T cell receptor beta chains sequenced from a single sample in a study of shared clonotypes between healthy human individuals. TCRdb keeps only in-frame clones here, not all; method: immunoSEQ multiplex PCR. Here the sample spans about 680,000 clones, 92% being singletons. It was CD45RO-negative cells, positively selected for CCR7, that made up naive CD8 cells, with terminally differentiated effector memory CD45RA+ cells excluded. The sequencing input was naive CD8+ T cells sorted from blood. These TCRs come from a man aged 30-40 years in good health.

The CDR3 here is CASRDVNTEAFF. For the CDR3, the DNA is TGTGCCAGCCGGGACGTGAACACTGAAGCTTTCTTT. The genes are TRBV28 and TRBJ1-1, with D possibly TRBD1 on 5 matching bases. This CDR3 contains 12 residues. Between the trimmed V and J ends, which lost 8 bases and 0 bases, there was a span of 7 bases. Per the germline V gene, CDR1 is MDHEN and CDR2 is SYDVKM.

The J gene is TRBJ2-7, the V gene TRBV2, with 7 positions matching TRBD1. This CDR3 is built from 12 residues. Germline V gives CDR1 SNHLY, CDR2 FYNNEI. V dropped 5 bases and J dropped 4; count of bases not matched to a gene: 2. The CDR3 region is CASSQGQYEQYF. As DNA, the CDR3 is TGTGCCAGCAGTCAGGGACAGTACGAGCAGTACTTC.

The chain employs TRBV28 and TRBJ2-7, with D perhaps TRBD1 (5 bases). The CDR3 runs to 12 residues. The V end was cut by 5 bases, the J end by 10 bases, with 15 bases between. The V gene's germline CDR1 is MDHEN and CDR2 SYDVKM. In DNA, the CDR3 is TGTGCCAGCAGTCCCCTACAGGTTGAACAGTACTTC. Its translation is CASSPLQVEQYF.

This clone appeared once. The rearrangement uses TRBV10-3 and TRBJ2-3, with 7 bases lining up with TRBD1. After removal of 0 bases from V and 4 bases from J, the junction contained 7 bases not matched to a gene. The germline V gene has CDR1 ENHRY and CDR2 SYGVKD. This CDR3 spans 16 amino acids. DNA of the CDR3: TGTGCCATCAGTGAGTCGAGAGGGGGCAGCGCAGATACGCAGTATTTT. As protein: CAISESRGGSADTQYF.

The CDR3 DNA follows: TGTGCCACCCATCAAGTGCGGGGAGCTAGCGGGAGTCGGGAGCTGTTTTTT. Translated, it gives CATHQVRGASGSRELFF. V usage is TRBV11-2 and J usage is TRBJ2-2; 10 nucleotides match TRBD2. The CDR3 extends over 17 amino acids. The germline V gene has CDR1 SGHAT and CDR2 FQNNGV. With V trimmed by 10 bases and J by 9 bases, 20 bases remained unmatched. The complete variable domain, with remaining parts taken from reference TRBV11-2 and TRBJ2-2, reads EAGVAQSPRYKIIEKRQSVAFWCNPISGHATLYWYQQILGQGPKLLIQFQNNGVVDDSQLPKDRFSAERLKGVDSTLKIQPAKLEDSAVYLCATHQVRGASGSRELFFGEGSRLTVL.

This clone was counted once. The chain links TRBV29-1 to TRBJ2-2; perhaps TRBD1 as D (5 bases). Trimming removed 7 bases at V and 5 bases at J, with 11 bases between. The CDR3 sequence is 12 residues long. Germline V CDR1 and CDR2: SQVTM, ANQGSEA. CDR3 protein: CSAVQGTGELFF. CDR3 sequence (DNA): TGCAGCGCCGTTCAGGGAACCGGGGAGCTGTTTTTT.

Regarding this clone: This could be a read error, since a much larger clone is one nucleotide away. The gene calls are TRBV9 and TRBJ2-3, with TRBD2 matching 7 bases. From germline, CDR1 is SGDLS and CDR2 YYNGEE. The trim removed 7 bases at V and 4 bases at J, leaving 3 bases unmatched. This CDR3 is 12 amino acids long. CDR3 amino acids: CASGGSPDTQYF. The CDR3 bases are TGTGCCAGCGGCGGGAGCCCAGATACGCAGTATTTT.

This chain connects TRBV27 to TRBJ1-1; the match to TRBD1 covers 9 bases. The CDR3 totals 14 residues. The germline V gene encodes CDR1 MNHEY and CDR2 SMNVEV (reference sequence). The junction had 4 bases not matched to a gene; V was cut back by 3 bases and J by 5 bases. DNA of the CDR3: TGTGCCAGCAGTTTCGGGACAGGGTTGACTGAAGCTTTCTTT. Its translation: CASSFGTGLTEAFF.

This chain joins TRBV27 and TRBJ2-1, with D maybe TRBD2 (6 bases). Germline CDR1 reads MNHEY; CDR2 reads SMNVEV (reference sequence). The CDR3 length is 13 residues. Trimming cost V 3 bases and J 7 bases, with 10 bases left between them. The DNA of the CDR3 is TGTGCCAGCAGTTTCGGGGGAAGGAATGAGCAGTTCTTC. Its protein is CASSFGGRNEQFF.

The chain has TRBV20-1 and TRBJ2-7, with unresolved D. Germline lookup yields CDR1 DFQATT and CDR2 SNEGSKA (reference sequence). The CDR3 runs to 10 residues. V lost 0 bases to trimming and J lost 3 bases, with 0 bases between them. CDR3: CSARDYEQYF. The DNA for the CDR3 is TGCAGTGCTAGAGACTACGAGCAGTACTTC.

The chain has TRBV6-1 and TRBJ1-3; D is uncertain. The CDR3 is 18 amino acids. Per germline, CDR1 MNHNS and CDR2 SASEGT. The V and J ends lost 2 bases and 3 bases respectively, with 20 bases between them. Here the CDR3 DNA reads TGTGCCAGCAGTGAAAGGCCTACGGCGGACTATTTTGGAAACACCATATATTTT. It translates to CASSERPTADYFGNTIYF.

The chain couples TRBV6-5 to TRBJ2-3; TRBD1 aligns across 8 bases. There are 15 residues in the CDR3. The V gene end was trimmed by 4 bases and the J gene end by 1 base; junction bases not matched to a gene: 4. Germline lookup yields CDR1 MNHEY and CDR2 SVGAGI. The CDR3 protein is CASSFATGGTDTQYF. DNA for the CDR3: TGTGCCAGCAGTTTCGCGACAGGGGGCACAGATACGCAGTATTTT.

This chain uses TRBV19 with TRBJ1-5; D is unresolved. The CDR3 sequence is 15 residues long. Trimming pared 3 bases from V and 4 bases from J, leaving 13 bases between. Germline loops: CDR1 LNHDA, CDR2 SQIVND (reference sequence). The CDR3 DNA reads as TGTGCCAGTAGTATTGTATTGGGAGGGAATCAGCCCCAGCATTTT. Translating gives CASSIVLGGNQPQHF.

This clone was picked up one time. This chain connects TRBV7-9 to TRBJ2-5; D remains ambiguous. Germline CDR1 reads SEHNR; CDR2 reads FQNEAQ (reference sequence). Trimming left V 3 bases short and J 2 bases short, with 10 bases between. The CDR3 has 14 residues. CDR3 in amino acids: CASSFFALQETQYF. The CDR3 DNA reads as TGTGCCAGCAGCTTTTTCGCGCTACAAGAGACCCAGTACTTC. The full variable domain, rest sourced from reference TRBV7-9 and TRBJ2-5, is DTGVSQNPRHKITKRGQNVTFRCDPISEHNRLYWYRQTLGQGPEFLTYFQNEAQLEKSRLLSDRFSAERPKGSFSTLEIQRTEQGDSAMYLCASSFFALQETQYFGPGTRLLVL.

V gene TRBV19 combines with J gene TRBJ2-1; no firm D call. The length of the CDR3 is 17 residues. Germline assignment: CDR1 LNHDA and CDR2 SQIVND (reference sequence). Trimming cost V 2 bases and J 2 bases, with 16 bases left between them. CDR3 sequence: CASSINPRPGPYNEQFF. The CDR3 DNA reads as TGTGCCAGTAGTATAAACCCCCGCCCCGGGCCCTACAATGAGCAGTTCTTC.

This clone appeared once. This sequence joins TRBV21-1 and TRBJ2-2. TRBV21-1 is a known pseudogene. The CDR3 consists of 14 residues. For the CDR3, the DNA is TGTGCCAGCAGCAAAGGGGGTCGTCCCGGGGAGCTGTTTTTT. Protein sequence: CASSKGGRPGELFF.

The chain joins TRBV4-1 to TRBJ2-1, with D hard to call. The CDR3 sequence is 16 residues long. V was cut by 2 bases and J by 5 bases, with 16 bases left in between. Germline V CDR1 and CDR2: MGHRA, YSYEKL. The CDR3 bases are TGCGCCAGCAGCCAAAATGGGAACAGCCAACACAATGAGCAGTTCTTC. Translating it yields CASSQNGNSQHNEQFF.

The chain recombines TRBV13 with TRBJ1-1, with D uncertain. This CDR3 is 13 amino acids long. Between the trimmed V and J ends, which lost 1 base and 5 bases, there was a span of 8 bases. Germline CDR1 and CDR2: PRHDT and FYEKMQ (reference sequence). This CDR3 is CASSLERRTEAFF. In DNA, the CDR3 is TGTGCCAGCAGCTTAGAGAGGAGAACTGAAGCTTTCTTT.

Details on this clone: The same CDR3 arises from other DNA sequences in this sample as well. The rearrangement links TRBV14 to TRBJ2-7; 8 nucleotides line up with TRBD1. The trim removed 3 bases at V and 4 bases at J, leaving 5 bases unmatched. This CDR3 has 14 residues. The germline CDR1 and CDR2 sequences are SGHDN and FVKESK. This CDR3 is CASSQGRGPYEQYF. The CDR3 bases are TGTGCCAGCAGCCAGGGCAGGGGGCCGTACGAGCAGTACTTC.

CDR3 region: CASSQTSGQPQHF. For the CDR3, the DNA is TGCGCCAGCAGCCAGACCTCGGGTCAGCCCCAGCATTTT. V and J are TRBV4-3 and TRBJ1-5; D unclear. Per germline, CDR1 LGHNA and CDR2 YSLEER. Trimming took off 3 bases at V and 6 bases at J, with 9 bases between the two ends. The CDR3 runs to 13 residues.

This rearrangement joins TRBV5-5 to TRBJ2-3, with 10 bases fitting TRBD1. The CDR3 consists of 17 residues. Germline CDR1 is SGHKS and CDR2 is YYEKEE (reference sequence). After removal of 0 bases from V and 4 bases from J, the junction contained 8 bases not matched to a gene. The CDR3 bases are TGTGCCAGCAGCTTGGCCATCGACAGGGGGCAGGCAGATACGCAGTATTTT. Protein product: CASSLAIDRGQADTQYF. The full variable domain, its missing parts supplied by reference TRBV5-5 and TRBJ2-3, is DAGVTQSPTHLIKTRGQQVTLRCSPISGHKSVSWYQQVLGQGPQFIFQYYEKEERGRGNFPDRFSARQFPNYSSELNVNALLLGDSALYLCASSLAIDRGQADTQYFGPGTRLTVL.

The V call is TRBV4-1, the J call TRBJ2-7, with D possibly matching TRBD1 (6 bases). The V end lost 5 bases, the J end lost 0 bases, and 8 bases lay between the germline ends. The CDR3 extends over 13 amino acids. Germline values: CDR1 MGHRA, CDR2 YSYEKL. CDR3 region: CASSGRGSYEQYF. The DNA for the CDR3 is TGCGCCAGCAGCGGCAGGGGCTCCTACGAGCAGTACTTC.

The J gene is TRBJ2-7, the V gene TRBV9; 7 nucleotides align to TRBD2. V trimming: 2 bases; J trimming: 6 bases; junction bases outside the gene matches: 11. Germline loops: CDR1 SGDLS, CDR2 YYNGEE. CDR3 length equals 15 residues. This CDR3 is CASSVEAGSLSEQYF. In nucleotides, the CDR3 is TGTGCCAGCAGCGTGGAAGCGGGATCCCTTAGCGAGCAGTACTTC.

The J gene is TRBJ2-1, the V gene TRBV19; D perhaps matches TRBD1 (5 bases). CDR1 LNHDA and CDR2 SQIVND come from the germline V gene (reference sequence). The V gene lost 6 bases and the J gene lost 6 bases, with 15 bases spanning the gap. The CDR3 is made up of 14 amino acids. This chain's CDR3 is CASRARTIFNEQFF. The CDR3, as DNA: TGTGCCAGTAGGGCCAGGACAATCTTCAATGAGCAGTTCTTC. Full variable domain (rest looked up from reference TRBV19 and TRBJ2-1): DGGITQSPKYLFRKEGQNVTLSCEQNLNHDAMYWYRQDPGQGLRLIYYSQIVNDFQKGDIAEGYSVSREKKESFPLTVTSAQKNPTAFYLCASRARTIFNEQFFGPGTRLTVL.

The chain carries TRBV19 and TRBJ2-1; 8 bases line up with TRBD2. The CDR3 is 14 amino acids. CDR1 LNHDA and CDR2 SQIVND come from the germline V gene (reference sequence). V lost 1 base, J lost 10 bases, and 6 bases stayed unmatched. CDR3 region: CASSIAETSEEQFF. Here the CDR3 DNA reads TGTGCCAGTAGTATAGCCGAGACTAGCGAGGAGCAGTTCTTC.

This sequence joins TRBV7-9 and TRBJ2-7; TRBD1 matches at 7 bases. With V trimmed by 4 bases and J by 5 bases, 8 bases remained unmatched. Germline lookup yields CDR1 SEHNR and CDR2 FQNEAQ (reference sequence). The CDR3 is 14 amino acids. DNA of the CDR3: TGTGCCAGCAGCTCAAGACAGGGTTCGGACGAGCAGTACTTC. Amino acid sequence: CASSSRQGSDEQYF.

The chain has TRBV2 and TRBJ2-1; no firm D call. The ends were cut back, 2 bases at V and 6 bases at J, with 5 bases in the middle. CDR3 length: 12 amino acids. Germline V CDR1 and CDR2: SNHLY, FYNNEI. The CDR3 here is CASSELGNEQFF. The DNA of the CDR3 is TGTGCCAGCAGTGAACTAGGCAATGAGCAGTTCTTC.

The rearrangement links TRBV7-9 to TRBJ2-5; D is undetermined. The germline gives CDR1 SEHNR, CDR2 FQNEAQ (reference sequence). The V end lost 7 bases, the J end lost 3 bases, and 6 bases lay between the germline ends. The length of the CDR3 is 11 residues. The chain's CDR3 is CASTREETQYF. CDR3 DNA sequence: TGTGCCAGCACCCGGGAAGAGACCCAGTACTTC.

The sample holds one count of this clone. The chain employs TRBV27 and TRBJ2-7; TRBD2 aligns across 8 bases. The J segment lost 3 bases and the V segment lost 6 bases, leaving 10 bases of the junction unmatched. The CDR3 has 15 residues. Germline lookup yields CDR1 MNHEY and CDR2 SMNVEV (reference sequence). CDR3 sequence: CASRIGAGAGYEQYF. As DNA, the CDR3 is TGTGCCAGCAGGATAGGAGCGGGGGCGGGCTACGAGCAGTACTTC.

The chain couples TRBV18 to TRBJ2-7; 9 bases align to TRBD2. The CDR3 runs to 15 residues. With 3 bases clipped from V and 4 bases from J, the junction kept 7 bases outside the gene matches. Germline loops: CDR1 KGHSH, CDR2 LQKENI. Here the CDR3 reads CASSPASGVGYEQYF. In DNA form, the CDR3 reads TGTGCCAGCTCACCGGCTAGCGGGGTCGGGTACGAGCAGTACTTC.

J is TRBJ2-3 and V is TRBV7-3; TRBD2 aligns across 7 bases. The germline CDR1 and CDR2 sequences are SGHTA and FQGTGA. V gave up 1 base and J gave up 0 bases; unmatched junction bases: 4. The CDR3 has 16 amino acids. In nucleotides, the CDR3 is TGTGCCAGCAGCTTAAACGGCGGGGGAAGCACAGATACGCAGTATTTT. It specifies CASSLNGGGSTDTQYF.